This entry lists 27 T cell receptor beta chains sequenced from one sample in a study of cytomegalovirus exposure and HLA in healthy donors. The PCR employed 60 Vbeta primers together with 13 Jbeta primers. Generated by immunoSEQ multiplex PCR, the TCRdb table keeps only in-frame clones and is missing some. The sample consists of over 150,000 clones, 70% to 80% of them appearing once. The sequencing sample was made of PBMCs. These receptors all stem from a woman aged 45 to 65 in good health and CMV-seronegative.

The chain is built from TRBV7-9 and TRBJ2-1; 11 nucleotides agree with TRBD1. Germline assignment: CDR1 SEHNR and CDR2 FQNEAQ (reference sequence). The CDR3 sequence is 15 residues long. The J segment lost 4 bases and the V segment lost 4 bases, leaving 3 bases of the junction unmatched. The CDR3 coding sequence is TGTGCCAGCAGCTCCGGACAGGGGGCTTACAATGAGCAGTTCTTC. Its protein product is CASSSGQGAYNEQFF.

The V gene is TRBV6-5, the J gene TRBJ2-2; D possibly corresponds to TRBD1 (5 bases). This CDR3 has 12 amino acids. The ends were cut back, 6 bases at V and 5 bases at J, with 7 bases in the middle. Germline values: CDR1 MNHEY, CDR2 SVGAGI. CDR3 in DNA: TGTGCCAGCAGCAAGGGGACCGGGGAGCTGTTTTTT. The encoded protein is CASSKGTGELFF.

The chain combines TRBV6-5 with TRBJ1-5; 8 nucleotides match TRBD1. From germline, CDR1 is MNHEY and CDR2 SVGAGI. The V segment lost 10 bases and the J segment 2 bases; nucleotides outside the gene matches: 10. This CDR3 comprises 15 residues. The DNA of the CDR3 is TGTGCCACCGGGAGAGGGGGACAGGGCAATCAGCCCCAGCATTTT. Its translation is CATGRGGQGNQPQHF.

The V gene is TRBV19, the J gene TRBJ2-2; 8 bases agree with TRBD1. V was clipped by 6 bases and J by 5 bases; unmatched bases: 5. This CDR3 spans 14 amino acids. Germline lookup yields CDR1 LNHDA and CDR2 SQIVND (reference sequence). The CDR3 DNA reads TGTGCCAGTAGAGACAGGGGTTTAACCGGGGAGCTGTTTTTT. Translating it yields CASRDRGLTGELFF.

This chain links TRBV5-1 with TRBJ2-7; 8 bases fit TRBD1. The CDR3 length is 15 residues. V lost 0 bases, J lost 2 bases, and 4 bases stayed unmatched. CDR1 and CDR2 (germline): SGHRS, YFSETQ. The chain's CDR3 is CASSLEQGGTYEQYF. The CDR3 region has the DNA TGCGCCAGCAGCTTGGAACAGGGGGGAACCTACGAGCAGTACTTC.

The genes are TRBV27 and TRBJ1-5; tentatively, D is TRBD1 (5 bases). The CDR3 loop spans 14 amino acids. Per the germline V gene, CDR1 is MNHEY and CDR2 is SMNVEV (reference sequence). Trimming removed 4 bases from V and 5 bases from J, with 12 bases in between. In DNA form, the CDR3 reads TGTGCCAGCAGTTGCACAGGTGGTTATCAGCCCCAGCATTTT. Translating it yields CASSCTGGYQPQHF.

This rearrangement joins TRBV5-5 to TRBJ1-2; no definite D call. V lost 0 bases, J lost 4 bases, and 13 bases lay in between. This CDR3 is 15 amino acids long. CDR1 and CDR2 from the germline V gene are SGHKS and YYEKEE (reference sequence). CDR3 amino acids: CASSLGLPAGYGYTF. The CDR3 coding sequence is TGTGCCAGCAGCTTGGGGCTGCCGGCGGGCTATGGCTACACCTTC.

The chain employs TRBV27 and TRBJ2-6; D may be TRBD1 (7 bases). CDR1 MNHEY and CDR2 SMNVEV come from the germline V gene (reference sequence). Trimming removed 6 bases from V and 0 bases from J, with 15 bases in between. The CDR3 has 17 residues. This CDR3 reads CASSTRGVYSGANVLTF. For the CDR3, the DNA is TGTGCCAGCAGCACCAGGGGGGTATACTCTGGGGCCAACGTCCTGACTTTC.

The chain joins TRBV18 to TRBJ2-1; 15 bases map to TRBD2. The CDR3 totals 18 residues. Germline V gene data show CDR1 as KGHSH and CDR2 as LQKENI. Losses at the gene ends were 9 bases for V and 0 bases for J; bases not matched to a gene: 9. The CDR3 here is CASSPGTSGGSSYNEQFF. CDR3 nucleotides: TGTGCCAGTTCCCCGGGGACTAGCGGGGGGTCCTCCTACAATGAGCAGTTCTTC. Full variable domain (rest looked up from reference TRBV18 and TRBJ2-1): NAGVMQNPRHLVRRRGQEARLRCSPMKGHSHVYWYRQLPEEGLKFMVYLQKENIIDESGMPKERFSAEFPKEGPSILRIQQVVRGDSAAYFCASSPGTSGGSSYNEQFFGPGTRLTVL.

The V gene is TRBV11-2, the J gene TRBJ2-7; 8 nucleotides match TRBD2. V shed 4 bases and J 2 bases; nucleotides not matched to a gene: 7. Germline V gene data show CDR1 as SGHAT and CDR2 as FQNNGV. The CDR3 is 15 amino acids. The CDR3 bases are TGTGCCAGCAGCTCCCTTGCGGGGGGTGCCTACGAGCAGTACTTC. Its protein product is CASSSLAGGAYEQYF.

Only a few counts were recorded for this clone. In DNA, the CDR3 is TGTGCCAGCAGTTTATCTATGGCCGTACCACCGGGTGGCTACACCTTC. Translating gives CASSLSMAVPPGGYTF. This sequence joins TRBV27 and TRBJ1-2; D remains ambiguous. This CDR3 spans 16 amino acids. V lost 0 bases to trimming and J lost 7 bases, with 18 bases between them. From germline, CDR1 is MNHEY and CDR2 SMNVEV (reference sequence).

The chain combines TRBV19 with TRBJ1-5; 11 nucleotides agree with TRBD1. With V trimmed by 4 bases and J by 6 bases, 14 bases remained unmatched. Germline values: CDR1 LNHDA, CDR2 SQIVND (reference sequence). This CDR3 has 18 amino acids. The CDR3 is CASSTPDRGRLSSQPQHF. The CDR3 DNA sequence: TGTGCCAGTAGTACACCGGACAGGGGGCGACTTAGCTCTCAGCCCCAGCATTTT. Drawing the rest from reference TRBV19 and TRBJ1-5, the complete variable domain is DGGITQSPKYLFRKEGQNVTLSCEQNLNHDAMYWYRQDPGQGLRLIYYSQIVNDFQKGDIAEGYSVSREKKESFPLTVTSAQKNPTAFYLCASSTPDRGRLSSQPQHFGDGTRLSIL.

This chain uses TRBV9 with TRBJ2-1; D is ambiguous. Trimming removed 4 bases from V and 6 bases from J, with 14 bases in between. The CDR3 is made up of 14 amino acids. Germline lookup yields CDR1 SGDLS and CDR2 YYNGEE. The CDR3 nucleotides are TGTGCCAGCAGCCCCCGGGTTACCTTCAATGAGCAGTTCTTC. Protein product: CASSPRVTFNEQFF.

The chain joins TRBV18 to TRBJ1-4; no clear D. Germline CDR1 KGHSH, CDR2 LQKENI. V was cut by 6 bases and J by 6 bases, with 20 bases left in between. This CDR3 is built from 16 residues. CDR3 DNA: TGTGCCAGCTCCCAAAATGCCGCCGCTATAGATGAAAAACTGTTTTTT. It codes for CASSQNAAAIDEKLFF. Full variable domain (outside the CDR3, taken from reference TRBV18 and TRBJ1-4): NAGVMQNPRHLVRRRGQEARLRCSPMKGHSHVYWYRQLPEEGLKFMVYLQKENIIDESGMPKERFSAEFPKEGPSILRIQQVVRGDSAAYFCASSQNAAAIDEKLFFGSGTQLSVL.

The chain links TRBV4-3 to TRBJ2-3, with a weak D call TRBD1 (6 bases). The V end lost 6 bases, the J end lost 3 bases, and 13 bases lay between the germline ends. CDR1 and CDR2 (germline): LGHNA, YSLEER. The CDR3 totals 14 residues. The DNA of the CDR3 is TGCGCCAGCAGTTACAGGACAGATACAGATACGCAGTATTTT. It yields the protein CASSYRTDTDTQYF.

V gene TRBV4-2 combines with J gene TRBJ1-1, with 9 nucleotides matching TRBD1. Per the germline V gene, CDR1 is LGHNA and CDR2 is YNFKEQ. J lost 5 bases, V lost 2 bases, and 12 bases had no gene match. The CDR3 sequence is 17 residues long. The CDR3 reads CASSQNLAGQGTTEAFF. In nucleotides, the CDR3 is TGTGCCAGCAGCCAAAATTTAGCGGGACAGGGTACGACTGAAGCTTTCTTT.

The genes are TRBV19 and TRBJ2-1, with 10 positions matching TRBD2. The CDR3 contains 17 residues. Germline trimming cut 7 bases from V and 7 bases from J; bases unmatched to any gene: 16. Per germline, CDR1 LNHDA and CDR2 SQIVND (reference sequence). The CDR3 bases are TGTGCCAGTATGACCCCTCCAAGCGGGAGGGCGCGGAATGAGCAGTTCTTC. This sequence encodes CASMTPPSGRARNEQFF.

The rearrangement uses TRBV4-2 and TRBJ2-1; 9 bases are a match to TRBD1. The length of the CDR3 is 17 residues. Germline CDR1 LGHNA, CDR2 YNFKEQ. Losses at the gene ends were 1 base for V and 7 bases for J; bases not matched to a gene: 11. In DNA form, the CDR3 reads TGTGCCAGCAGCCAAGCCGCGGGACAGGGTTATGGGAATGAGCAGTTCTTC. This encodes CASSQAAGQGYGNEQFF.

The rearrangement links TRBV7-8 to TRBJ2-1; 9 bases map to TRBD2. Germline CDR1 is SGHVS and CDR2 is FQNEAQ. The CDR3 runs 17 residues. V was pared by 1 base and J by 0 bases, with 4 bases of the junction left unmatched. The CDR3 spells CASSLGLAALSYNEQFF. The CDR3 region has the DNA TGTGCCAGCAGCTTAGGACTAGCGGCCCTCTCCTACAATGAGCAGTTCTTC.

This clone was observed many times. The J gene is TRBJ1-1, the V gene TRBV30; a weak D match, TRBD1 (5 bases). With 5 bases removed from V and 2 bases from J, the gap between germline ends came to 15 bases. This CDR3 comprises 14 residues. Germline V CDR1 and CDR2: GTSNPN, SVGIG (reference sequence). The CDR3 region has the DNA TGTGCCTGGTTTAAGACCAGGGTTAACACTGAAGCTTTCTTT. Protein sequence: CAWFKTRVNTEAFF.

The rearrangement uses TRBV7-9 and TRBJ1-2; a weak D match, TRBD1 (6 bases). Germline CDR1 SEHNR, CDR2 FQNEAQ (reference sequence). V was shortened by 1 base and J by 12 bases, with 18 bases between the two germline ends. The CDR3 runs to 14 residues. Written as DNA, the CDR3 is TGTGCCAGCAGCTTAGTAGTGCAGGGGCCCCTCGACACCTTC. Translating it yields CASSLVVQGPLDTF.

This clone came up a few times. This chain connects TRBV5-8 to TRBJ1-1, with 11 bases fitting TRBD1. Germline lookup yields CDR1 SGHTS and CDR2 YDEGEE. The CDR3 runs to 17 residues. Trimming took 3 bases from V and 5 from J; bases not matched to a gene: 12. As DNA, the CDR3 is TGTGCCAGCAGCTCTGCCCAGATAGGACAGGGGGCGACTGAAGCTTTCTTT. Protein: CASSSAQIGQGATEAFF.

The chain recombines TRBV6-1 with TRBJ1-2; the D is unclear. The CDR3 loop spans 15 amino acids. Trimming took off 4 bases at V and 2 bases at J, with 14 bases between the two ends. The germline V gene encodes CDR1 MNHNS and CDR2 SASEGT. In DNA, the CDR3 is TGTGCCAGCAGTGTTTATGCGGGAGGGAACTATGGCTACACCTTC. It yields the protein CASSVYAGGNYGYTF.

This chain connects TRBV5-1 to TRBJ2-3; the match to TRBD2 covers 9 bases. CDR1 and CDR2 from the germline V gene are SGHRS and YFSETQ. V lost 2 bases and J lost 4; bases outside the gene matches: 5. The CDR3 runs to 15 residues. CDR3 coding DNA: TGCGCCAGCAGCTTTCCGCGGGAGGGGGCAGATACGCAGTATTTT. This gives the protein CASSFPREGADTQYF. Based on the CDR3 plus reference TRBV5-1 and TRBJ2-3, the full variable domain is KAGVTQTPRYLIKTRGQQVTLSCSPISGHRSVSWYQQTPGQGLQFLFEYFSETQRNKGNFPGRFSGRQFSNSRSEMNVSTLELGDSALYLCASSFPREGADTQYFGPGTRLTVL.

The gene calls are TRBV7-2 and TRBJ2-7, with D possibly being TRBD2 (6 bases). With 0 bases removed from V and 0 bases from J, the gap between germline ends came to 12 bases. This CDR3 comprises 16 residues. Germline assignment: CDR1 SGHTA and CDR2 FQGNSA. The CDR3 DNA reads as TGTGCCAGCAGCTTAGCGCGGGCGGGATCCTCCTACGAGCAGTACTTC. Translation gives CASSLARAGSSYEQYF.

This chain connects TRBV15 to TRBJ1-5, with a tentative D call TRBD1 (5 bases). Germline CDR1 reads LNHNV; CDR2 reads YYDKDF (reference sequence). The CDR3 totals 16 residues. V lost 0 bases and J lost 2, with 11 bases in between. The CDR3 protein is CATSRDRVRGNQPQHF. CDR3 nucleotide sequence: TGTGCCACCAGCAGAGACAGGGTGAGAGGCAATCAGCCCCAGCATTTT.

This chain uses TRBV15 with TRBJ2-5; 10 bases fit TRBD2. This CDR3 contains 19 residues. V was pared by 0 bases and J by 4 bases, with 14 bases of the junction left unmatched. From germline, CDR1 is LNHNV and CDR2 YYDKDF (reference sequence). CDR3 coding DNA: TGTGCCACCAGCAGAGATGGGGCGGCTAGCGGGGGAGGGGTAGAGACCCAGTACTTC. It encodes CATSRDGAASGGGVETQYF.